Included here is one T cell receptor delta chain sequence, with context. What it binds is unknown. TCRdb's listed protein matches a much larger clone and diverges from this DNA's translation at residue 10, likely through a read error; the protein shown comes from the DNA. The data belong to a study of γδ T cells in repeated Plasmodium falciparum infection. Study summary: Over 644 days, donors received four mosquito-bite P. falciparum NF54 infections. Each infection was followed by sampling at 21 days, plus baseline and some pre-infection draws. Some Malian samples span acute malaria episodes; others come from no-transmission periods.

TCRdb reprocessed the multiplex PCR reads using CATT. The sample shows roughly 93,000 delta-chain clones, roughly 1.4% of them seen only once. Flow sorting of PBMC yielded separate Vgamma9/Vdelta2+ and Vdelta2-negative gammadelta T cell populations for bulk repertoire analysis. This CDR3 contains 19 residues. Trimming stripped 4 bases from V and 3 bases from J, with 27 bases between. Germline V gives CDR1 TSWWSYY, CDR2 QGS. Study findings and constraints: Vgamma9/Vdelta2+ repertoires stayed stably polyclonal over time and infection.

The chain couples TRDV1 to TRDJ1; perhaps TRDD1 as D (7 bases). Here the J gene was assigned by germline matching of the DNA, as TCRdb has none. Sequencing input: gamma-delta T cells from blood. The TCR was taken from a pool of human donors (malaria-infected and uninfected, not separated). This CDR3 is CALGGQIVLRDRKSDKLIF. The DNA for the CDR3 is TGTGCTCTTGGGGGACAAATAGTCCTGAGGGATAGGAAATCCGATAAACTCATCTTT.